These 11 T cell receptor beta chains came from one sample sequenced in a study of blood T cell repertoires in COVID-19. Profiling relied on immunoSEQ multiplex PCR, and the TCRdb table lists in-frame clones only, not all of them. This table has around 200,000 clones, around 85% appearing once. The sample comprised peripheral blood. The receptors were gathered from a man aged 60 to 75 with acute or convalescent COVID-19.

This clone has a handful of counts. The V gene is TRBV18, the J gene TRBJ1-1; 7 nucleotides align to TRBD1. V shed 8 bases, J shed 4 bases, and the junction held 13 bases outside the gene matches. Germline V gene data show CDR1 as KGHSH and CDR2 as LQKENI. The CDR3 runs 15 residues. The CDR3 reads CASTRDAGGSTEAFF. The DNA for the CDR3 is TGTGCCAGCACTCGGGACGCAGGGGGATCCACTGAAGCTTTCTTT.

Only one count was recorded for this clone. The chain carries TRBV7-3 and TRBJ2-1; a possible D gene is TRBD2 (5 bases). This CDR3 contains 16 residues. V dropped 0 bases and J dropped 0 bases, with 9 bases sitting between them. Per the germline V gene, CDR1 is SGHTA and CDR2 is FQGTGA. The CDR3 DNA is TGTGCCAGCAGCTTAACTAGCGCGAGCTCCTACAATGAGCAGTTCTTC. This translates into CASSLTSASSYNEQFF.

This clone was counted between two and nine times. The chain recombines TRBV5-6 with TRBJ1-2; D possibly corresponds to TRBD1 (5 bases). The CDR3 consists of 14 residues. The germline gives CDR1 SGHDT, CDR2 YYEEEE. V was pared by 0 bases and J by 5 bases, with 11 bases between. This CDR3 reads CASSLGDRVYGYTF. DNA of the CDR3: TGTGCCAGCAGCTTGGGTGACAGAGTATATGGCTACACCTTC.

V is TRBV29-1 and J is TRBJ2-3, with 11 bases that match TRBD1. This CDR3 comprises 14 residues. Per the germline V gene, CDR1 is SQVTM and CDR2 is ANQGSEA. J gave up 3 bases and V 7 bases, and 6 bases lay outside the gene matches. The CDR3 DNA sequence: TGCAGCGCAGGTGGGACAGGGGGAACAGATACGCAGTATTTT. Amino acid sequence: CSAGGTGGTDTQYF.

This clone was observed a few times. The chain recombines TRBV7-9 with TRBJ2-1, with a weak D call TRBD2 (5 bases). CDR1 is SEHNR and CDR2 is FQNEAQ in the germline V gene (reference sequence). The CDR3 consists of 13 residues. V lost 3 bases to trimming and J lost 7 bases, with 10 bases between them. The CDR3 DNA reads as TGTGCCAGCAGCTTTGCGACTACTAATGAGCAGTTCTTC. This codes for CASSFATTNEQFF.

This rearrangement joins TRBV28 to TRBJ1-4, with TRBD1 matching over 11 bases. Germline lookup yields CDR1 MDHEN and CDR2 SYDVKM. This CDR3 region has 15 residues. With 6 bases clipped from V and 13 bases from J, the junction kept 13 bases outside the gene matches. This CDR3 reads CASSRTGGSQNVLFF. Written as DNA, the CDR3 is TGTGCCAGCAGCAGGACAGGGGGCAGCCAGAACGTACTGTTTTTT.

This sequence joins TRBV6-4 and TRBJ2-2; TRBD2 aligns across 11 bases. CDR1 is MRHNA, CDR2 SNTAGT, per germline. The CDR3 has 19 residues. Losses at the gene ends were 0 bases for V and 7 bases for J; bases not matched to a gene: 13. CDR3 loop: CASSDSKGLAELRVGELFF. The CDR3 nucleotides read TGTGCCAGCAGTGACTCTAAGGGACTAGCGGAACTCCGGGTCGGGGAGCTGTTTTTT.

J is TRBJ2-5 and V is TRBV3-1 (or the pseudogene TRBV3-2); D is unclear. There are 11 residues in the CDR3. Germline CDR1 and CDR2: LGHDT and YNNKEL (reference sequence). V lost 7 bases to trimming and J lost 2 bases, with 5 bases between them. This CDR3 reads CASTRQETQYF. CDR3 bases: TGTGCCAGCACCCGGCAAGAGACCCAGTACTTC.

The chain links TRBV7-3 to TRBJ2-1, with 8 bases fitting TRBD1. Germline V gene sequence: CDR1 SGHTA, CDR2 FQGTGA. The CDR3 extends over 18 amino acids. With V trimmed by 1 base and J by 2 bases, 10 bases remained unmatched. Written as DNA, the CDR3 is TGTGCCAGCAGCTTAAAGTTAGGGGTGGACAGGGCCTACAATGAGCAGTTCTTC. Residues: CASSLKLGVDRAYNEQFF.

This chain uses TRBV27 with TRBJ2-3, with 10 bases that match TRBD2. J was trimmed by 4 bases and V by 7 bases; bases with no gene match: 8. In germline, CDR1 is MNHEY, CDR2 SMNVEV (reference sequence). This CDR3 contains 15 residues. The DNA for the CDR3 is TGTGCCAGCACCTTTAGCGGGAGGCCTTCAGATACGCAGTATTTT. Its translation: CASTFSGRPSDTQYF.

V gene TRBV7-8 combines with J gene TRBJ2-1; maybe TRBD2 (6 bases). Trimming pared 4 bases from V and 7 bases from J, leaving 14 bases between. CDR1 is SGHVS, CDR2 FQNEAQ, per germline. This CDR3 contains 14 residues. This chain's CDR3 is CASSWREGANEQFF. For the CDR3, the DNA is TGTGCCAGCAGCTGGCGGGAAGGGGCGAATGAGCAGTTCTTC.